The present TCR beta chain was sequenced within a study of T cell clonotyping in hematopoietic cell transplantation. Study-wide background: Pretransplant recipient samples were taken after cytoreduction. Study conclusions and caveats: Higher Inverse Simpson Index values in graft donor and pretransplant recipient predicted broader posttransplant TCR diversity. Without cell sorting, CD4 versus CD8 contributions remain unresolved.

About this clone itself: Its antigen remains unidentified. Other DNA sequences in the sample encode the same CDR3.

The repertoire was sequenced with immunoSEQ multiplex PCR; TCRdb's copy has only in-frame clones and lacks some. The profile shows about 16,000 clones, approximately 93% of them singletons. The CDR3 has 13 residues. Trimming took off 3 bases at V and 7 bases at J, with 11 bases between the two ends. Germline CDR1 is SGHDT and CDR2 is YYEEEE. Time point of the sample: recipient sample about 28 days before transplant, after cytoreduction. Recipients were bled about 28 days pretransplant and at posttransplant days 30, 100, 180. The sequence was obtained from a young man with biphenotypic leukemia. Some clones in this sample may be carry-over from other donors' samples. This chain connects TRBV5-6 to TRBJ1-5, with no clear D. Sequencing was performed on peripheral blood mononuclear cells, taken before stem cell transplant. The chain's CDR3 is CASSSYRGQPQHF. The CDR3 coding sequence is TGTGCCAGCAGCTCTTACCGTGGGCAGCCCCAGCATTTT.